Sequencing of this T cell receptor beta chain was carried out in a study of CD8+ T cells in alopecia areata. A word on this clone: The same CDR3 arises from other DNA sequences in this sample as well.

The CDR3 runs to 12 residues. The V end was cut by 2 bases, the J end by 0 bases, with 0 bases between. Germline V gene data show CDR1 as KGHSH and CDR2 as LQKENI. Isolated RNA was reverse transcribed into cDNA used as the sequencing template. Method: immunoSEQ multiplex PCR; TCRdb's copy keeps in-frame clones and lacks some. The repertoire has roughly 130,000 clones, approximately 58% of them found once; the top ten carry 4.5%. The chain is built from TRBV18 and TRBJ2-3, with unresolved D. The receptor was derived from a human donor with alopecia areata. This sample comprised CD4+ T cells sorted from blood, obtained at week 0. The CDR3 loop reads CASSPSTDTQYF. CDR3 coding DNA: TGTGCCAGCTCACCAAGCACAGATACGCAGTATTTT. Full variable domain (missing parts from reference TRBV18 and TRBJ2-3): NAGVMQNPRHLVRRRGQEARLRCSPMKGHSHVYWYRQLPEEGLKFMVYLQKENIIDESGMPKERFSAEFPKEGPSILRIQQVVRGDSAAYFCASSPSTDTQYFGPGTRLTVL.